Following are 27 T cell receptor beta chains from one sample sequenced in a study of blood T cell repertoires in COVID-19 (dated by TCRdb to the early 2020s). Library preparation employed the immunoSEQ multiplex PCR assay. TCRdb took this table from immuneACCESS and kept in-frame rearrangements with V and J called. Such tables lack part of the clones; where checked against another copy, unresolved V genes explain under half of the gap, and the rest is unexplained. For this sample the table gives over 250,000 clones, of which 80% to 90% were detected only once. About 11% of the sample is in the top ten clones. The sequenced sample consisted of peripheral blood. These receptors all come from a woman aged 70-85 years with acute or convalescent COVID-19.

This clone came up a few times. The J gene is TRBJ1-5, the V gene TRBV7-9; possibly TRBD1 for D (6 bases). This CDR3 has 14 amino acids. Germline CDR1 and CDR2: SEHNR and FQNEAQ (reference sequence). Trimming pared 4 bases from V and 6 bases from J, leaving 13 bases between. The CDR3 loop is CASSSLDRLQPQHF. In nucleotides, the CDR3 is TGTGCCAGCAGCTCGCTTGACAGGCTTCAGCCCCAGCATTTT.

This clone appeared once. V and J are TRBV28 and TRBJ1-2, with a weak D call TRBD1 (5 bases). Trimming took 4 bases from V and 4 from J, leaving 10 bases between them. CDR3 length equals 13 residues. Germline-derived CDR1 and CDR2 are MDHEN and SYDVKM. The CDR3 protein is CASSWGVPYGYTF. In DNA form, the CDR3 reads TGTGCCAGCAGTTGGGGGGTTCCCTATGGCTACACCTTC.

CDR3 coding DNA: TGTGCCAGCAGGGACAGAGGGACAAATTCACCCCTCCACTTT. Translating it yields CASRDRGTNSPLHF. The rearrangement joins TRBV3-1 (or the pseudogene TRBV3-2) to TRBJ1-6; weak D call: TRBD1 (6 bases). The CDR3 totals 14 residues. V was trimmed by 6 bases and J by 7 bases, leaving 13 bases between them. Germline lookup yields CDR1 LGHDT and CDR2 YNNKEL (reference sequence).

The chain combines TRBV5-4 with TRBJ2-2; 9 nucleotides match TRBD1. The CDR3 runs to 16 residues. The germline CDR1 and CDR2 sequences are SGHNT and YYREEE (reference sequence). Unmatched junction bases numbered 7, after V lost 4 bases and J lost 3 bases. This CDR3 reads CASSPGGTGHTGELFF. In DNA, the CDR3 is TGTGCCAGCAGCCCGGGTGGGACAGGGCACACCGGGGAGCTGTTTTTT. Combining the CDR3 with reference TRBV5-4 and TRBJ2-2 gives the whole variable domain ETGVTQSPTHLIKTRGQQVTLRCSSQSGHNTVSWYQQALGQGPQFIFQYYREEENGRGNFPPRFSGLQFPNYSSELNVNALELDDSALYLCASSPGGTGHTGELFFGEGSRLTVL.

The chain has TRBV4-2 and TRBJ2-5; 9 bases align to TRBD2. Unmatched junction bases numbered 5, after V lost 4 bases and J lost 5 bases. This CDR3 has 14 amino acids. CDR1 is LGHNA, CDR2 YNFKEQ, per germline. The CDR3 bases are TGTGCCAGCAGCCGCCGCGGGGGGGCCGAGACCCAGTACTTC. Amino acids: CASSRRGGAETQYF.

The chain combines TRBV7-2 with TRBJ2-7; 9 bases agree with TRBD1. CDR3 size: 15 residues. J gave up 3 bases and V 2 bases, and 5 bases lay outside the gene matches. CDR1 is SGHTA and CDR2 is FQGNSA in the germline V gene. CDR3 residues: CASSLRTGAGYEQYF. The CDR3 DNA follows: TGTGCCAGCAGCTTAAGGACAGGGGCGGGCTACGAGCAGTACTTC.

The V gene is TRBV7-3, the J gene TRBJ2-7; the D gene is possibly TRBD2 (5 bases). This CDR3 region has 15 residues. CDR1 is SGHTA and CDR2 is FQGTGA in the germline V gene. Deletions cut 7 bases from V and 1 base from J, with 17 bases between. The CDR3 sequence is CASTPGPGGSYEQYF. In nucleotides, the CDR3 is TGTGCCAGCACCCCCGGGCCCGGCGGGTCCTACGAGCAGTACTTC.

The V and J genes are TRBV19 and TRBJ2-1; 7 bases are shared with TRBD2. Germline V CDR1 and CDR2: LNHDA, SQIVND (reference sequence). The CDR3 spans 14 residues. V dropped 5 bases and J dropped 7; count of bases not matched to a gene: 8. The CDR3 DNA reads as TGTGCCAGTAGTTACGGCGGGGGAGCGAATGAGCAGTTCTTC. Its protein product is CASSYGGGANEQFF.

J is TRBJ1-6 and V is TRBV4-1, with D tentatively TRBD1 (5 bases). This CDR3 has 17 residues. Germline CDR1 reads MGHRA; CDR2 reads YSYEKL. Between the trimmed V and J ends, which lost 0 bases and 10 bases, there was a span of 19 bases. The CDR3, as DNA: TGCGCCAGCAGCCAAGATCCCCCAGGGTTGAGCTTCTCACCCCTCCACTTT. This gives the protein CASSQDPPGLSFSPLHF.

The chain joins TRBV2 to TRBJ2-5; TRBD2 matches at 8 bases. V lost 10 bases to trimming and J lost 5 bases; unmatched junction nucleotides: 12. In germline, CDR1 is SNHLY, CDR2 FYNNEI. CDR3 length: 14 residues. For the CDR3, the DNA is TGTGCCACCGGGACTAGTGGTGGATGGGAGACCCAGTACTTC. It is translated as CATGTSGGWETQYF.

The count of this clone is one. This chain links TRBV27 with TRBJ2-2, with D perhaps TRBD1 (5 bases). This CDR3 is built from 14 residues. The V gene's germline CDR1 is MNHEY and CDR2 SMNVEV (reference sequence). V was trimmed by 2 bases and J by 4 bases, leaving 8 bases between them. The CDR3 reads CASSLIQGTGELFF. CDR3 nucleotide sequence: TGTGCCAGCAGTTTAATCCAGGGCACCGGGGAGCTGTTTTTT.

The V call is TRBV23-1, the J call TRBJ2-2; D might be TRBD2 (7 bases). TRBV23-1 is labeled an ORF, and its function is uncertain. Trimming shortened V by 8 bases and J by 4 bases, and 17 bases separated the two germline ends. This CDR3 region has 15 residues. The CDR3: CASPLRGLGTGELFF. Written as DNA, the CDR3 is TGCGCCAGCCCCCTGCGGGGGCTGGGCACCGGGGAGCTGTTTTTT.

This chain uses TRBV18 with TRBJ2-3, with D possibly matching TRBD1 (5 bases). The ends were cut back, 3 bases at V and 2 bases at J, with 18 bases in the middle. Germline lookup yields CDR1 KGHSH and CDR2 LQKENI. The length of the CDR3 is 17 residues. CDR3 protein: CASSPPGRAEATDTQYF. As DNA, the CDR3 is TGTGCCAGCTCACCGCCCGGCAGGGCCGAAGCCACAGATACGCAGTATTTT.

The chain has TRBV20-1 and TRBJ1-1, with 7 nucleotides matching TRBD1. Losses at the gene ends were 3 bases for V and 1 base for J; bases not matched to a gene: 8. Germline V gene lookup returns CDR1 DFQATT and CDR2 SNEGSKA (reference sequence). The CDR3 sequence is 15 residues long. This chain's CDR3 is CSASIADRSNTEAFF. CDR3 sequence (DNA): TGCAGTGCTAGTATTGCGGACAGGTCGAACACTGAAGCTTTCTTT.

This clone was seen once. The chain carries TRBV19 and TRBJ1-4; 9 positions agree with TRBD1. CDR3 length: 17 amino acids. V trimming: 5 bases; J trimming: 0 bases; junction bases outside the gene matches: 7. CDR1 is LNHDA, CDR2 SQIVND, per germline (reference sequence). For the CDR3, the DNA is TGTGCCAGTAGTCCCTCCGGGACAGGGTCAACTAATGAAAAACTGTTTTTT. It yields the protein CASSPSGTGSTNEKLFF. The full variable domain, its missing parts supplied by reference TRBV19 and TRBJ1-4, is DGGITQSPKYLFRKEGQNVTLSCEQNLNHDAMYWYRQDPGQGLRLIYYSQIVNDFQKGDIAEGYSVSREKKESFPLTVTSAQKNPTAFYLCASSPSGTGSTNEKLFFGSGTQLSVL.

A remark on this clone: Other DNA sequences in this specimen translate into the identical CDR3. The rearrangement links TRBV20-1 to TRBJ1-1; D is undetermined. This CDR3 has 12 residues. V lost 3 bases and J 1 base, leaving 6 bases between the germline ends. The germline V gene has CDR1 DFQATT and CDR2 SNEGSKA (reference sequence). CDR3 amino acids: CSASRGNTEAFF. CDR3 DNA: TGCAGTGCTAGTCGGGGGAACACTGAAGCTTTCTTT.

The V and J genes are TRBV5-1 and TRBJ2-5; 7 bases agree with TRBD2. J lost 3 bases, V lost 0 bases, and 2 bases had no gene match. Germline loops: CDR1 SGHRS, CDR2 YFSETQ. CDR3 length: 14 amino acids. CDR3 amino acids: CASSLATSKETQYF. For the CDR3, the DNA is TGCGCCAGCAGCTTGGCGACTAGCAAAGAGACCCAGTACTTC.

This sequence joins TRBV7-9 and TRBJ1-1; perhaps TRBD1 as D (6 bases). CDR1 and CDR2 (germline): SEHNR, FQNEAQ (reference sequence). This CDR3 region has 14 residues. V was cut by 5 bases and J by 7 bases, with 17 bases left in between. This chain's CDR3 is CASSLGAGGGEAFF. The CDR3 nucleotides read TGTGCCAGCAGCCTGGGGGCAGGCGGTGGTGAAGCTTTCTTT.

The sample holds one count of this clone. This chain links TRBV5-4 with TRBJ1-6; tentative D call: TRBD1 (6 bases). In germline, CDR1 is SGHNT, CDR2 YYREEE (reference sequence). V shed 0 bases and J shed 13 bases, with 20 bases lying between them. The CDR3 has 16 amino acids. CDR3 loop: CASSLAAGDDRRPLHF. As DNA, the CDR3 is TGTGCCAGCAGCTTGGCGGCAGGGGACGACCGTCGGCCCCTCCACTTT.

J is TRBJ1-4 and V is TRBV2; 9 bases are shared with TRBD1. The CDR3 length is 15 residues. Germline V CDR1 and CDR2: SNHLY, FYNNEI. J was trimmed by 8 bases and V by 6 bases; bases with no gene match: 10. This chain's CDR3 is CASSPGTGSGEKLFF. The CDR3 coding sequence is TGTGCCAGCAGCCCCGGGACAGGGTCGGGAGAAAAACTGTTTTTT.

CDR3 DNA sequence: TGCACCAGCAGCCTTCGGACAGGGTATAGGGTCACCGGGGAGCTGTTTTTT. Amino acid sequence: CTSSLRTGYRVTGELFF. The chain combines TRBV1 with TRBJ2-2; TRBD1 reflects the table's D call only, with no check against the DNA. TRBV1 is listed as a pseudogene. The CDR3 sequence is 17 residues long.

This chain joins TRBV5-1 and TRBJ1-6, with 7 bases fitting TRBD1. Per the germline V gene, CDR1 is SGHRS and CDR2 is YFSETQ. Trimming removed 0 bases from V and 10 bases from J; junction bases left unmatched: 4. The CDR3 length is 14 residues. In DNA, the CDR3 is TGCGCCAGCAGCTTGGAGGGGGCTCAGTCACCCCTCCACTTT. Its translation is CASSLEGAQSPLHF.

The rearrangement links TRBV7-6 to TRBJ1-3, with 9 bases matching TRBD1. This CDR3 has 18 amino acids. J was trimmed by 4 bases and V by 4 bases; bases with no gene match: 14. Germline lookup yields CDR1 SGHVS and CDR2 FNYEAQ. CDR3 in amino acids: CASSSRDREWRRGNTIYF. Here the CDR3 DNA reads TGTGCCAGCAGCTCCCGGGACAGGGAGTGGAGGAGGGGAAACACCATATATTTT.

Here the CDR3 DNA reads TGTGCTAGTGGACGGGACAGTTACGAGCAGTACTTC. Its translation: CASGRDSYEQYF. The chain combines TRBV12-5 with TRBJ2-7, with TRBD1 matching over 7 bases. V shed 6 bases and J 4 bases; nucleotides not matched to a gene: 3. The CDR3 has 12 amino acids. Germline V gene lookup returns CDR1 LGHNT and CDR2 FRNRAP.

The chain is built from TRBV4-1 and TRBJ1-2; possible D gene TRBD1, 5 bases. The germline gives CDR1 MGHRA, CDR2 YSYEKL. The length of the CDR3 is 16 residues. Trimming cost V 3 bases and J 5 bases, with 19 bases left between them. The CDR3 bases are TGCGCCAGCAGCCAGAACCGCGGGACCCCGGGGTATGGCTACACCTTC. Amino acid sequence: CASSQNRGTPGYGYTF.

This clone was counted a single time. CDR3 protein: CASSDRGGGYSPLHF. The CDR3 DNA reads as TGTGCCAGCAGTGACAGGGGAGGGGGATATTCACCCCTCCACTTT. This sequence joins TRBV25-1 and TRBJ1-6; possible D gene TRBD1, 6 bases. Germline V lookup: CDR1 MGHDK, CDR2 SYGVNS. Deletions cut 3 bases from V and 8 bases from J, with 14 bases between. This CDR3 comprises 15 residues.

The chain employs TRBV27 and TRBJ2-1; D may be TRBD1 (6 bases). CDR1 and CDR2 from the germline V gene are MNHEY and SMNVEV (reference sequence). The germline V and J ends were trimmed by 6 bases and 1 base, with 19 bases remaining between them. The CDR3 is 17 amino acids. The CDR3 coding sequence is TGTGCCAGCAGGGCGGTTGGGGGCACCAAATCCTACAATGAGCAGTTCTTC. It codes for CASRAVGGTKSYNEQFF.